Listed below are T cell receptor beta chains from one sample, sequenced in a study of TIL therapy for anti-PD-1-resistant metastatic lung cancer. Profiled with immunoSEQ multiplex PCR; TCRdb holds only in-frame clones, not every one. The data show 55,000 or so clones, with more than 80% seen just once and about 2.7% held by the top ten. This sample comprised blood, obtained at baseline. The receptors were sampled from a person aged 25 to 80 with non-small cell lung cancer. CDR3s include the opening cysteine and the closing phenylalanine or tryptophan. Fields, in order: clone size, V gene, J gene, D gene, CDR3 DNA, CDR3 protein. The D gene is left open where the match is weak. A clone size is listed for some rows: how often the clone was seen (once, few, many), or a class if it is expanded.

clone size: -
V gene: TRBV4-1
J gene: TRBJ1-1
D gene: -
CDR3 DNA: TGCGCCAGCAGCCAAGATCGGTTTGGCACTGAAGCTTTCTTT
CDR3 protein: CASSQDRFGTEAFF

clone size: -
V gene: TRBV6-1
J gene: TRBJ2-7
D gene: TRBD1
CDR3 DNA: TGTGCCAGCAGTGATCCCCCGGGACAGAGCTCCTACGAGCAGTACTTC
CDR3 protein: CASSDPPGQSSYEQYF

clone size: -
V gene: TRBV5-1
J gene: TRBJ2-3
D gene: TRBD1
CDR3 DNA: TGCGCCAGCAGGCCCCCGGGACAGGGGACAGATACGCAGTATTTT
CDR3 protein: CASRPPGQGTDTQYF

clone size: -
V gene: TRBV7-8
J gene: TRBJ2-3
D gene: TRBD2
CDR3 DNA: TGTGCCAGCAGCCGATCACCGGGACTAGCTCAGGGAGATACGCAGTATTTT
CDR3 protein: CASSRSPGLAQGDTQYF

clone size: once
V gene: TRBV19
J gene: TRBJ2-1
D gene: -
CDR3 DNA: TGTGCCAGTAGTGCTTCCAGGGGCCATGAGCAGTTCTTC
CDR3 protein: CASSASRGHEQFF

clone size: -
V gene: TRBV4-2
J gene: TRBJ2-1
D gene: TRBD2
CDR3 DNA: TGTGCCAGCAGCCAAGGCGGGAGCGTTGATGAGCAGTTCTTC
CDR3 protein: CASSQGGSVDEQFF

clone size: -
V gene: TRBV5-6
J gene: TRBJ2-3
D gene: TRBD2
CDR3 DNA: TGTGCCAGCAGCAAAACTGTAGCGGGAGGTCTGACAGATACGCAGTATTTT
CDR3 protein: CASSKTVAGGLTDTQYF

clone size: -
V gene: TRBV27
J gene: TRBJ2-7
D gene: TRBD2
CDR3 DNA: TGTGCCAGCAGTTTAGACGGGAGGAGGAGTTACGAGCAGTACTTC
CDR3 protein: CASSLDGRRSYEQYF

clone size: once
V gene: TRBV9
J gene: TRBJ2-1
D gene: -
CDR3 DNA: TGTGCCAGCAGCCCGGACCTCCTAGGAAGGAGGAATGAGCAGTTCTTC
CDR3 protein: CASSPDLLGRRNEQFF

clone size: once
V gene: TRBV6-5
J gene: TRBJ2-2
D gene: TRBD2
CDR3 DNA: TGTGCCAGCAGGGTCCTAGCGGGGAAGGGGGAGCTGCTTTTT
CDR3 protein: CASRVLAGKGELLF

clone size: -
V gene: TRBV21-1
J gene: TRBJ1-1
D gene: -
CDR3 DNA: TGTGCCAGCAGCAACGACATAGGGAGGTGGAACGCTGAAGCTTTCTTT
CDR3 protein: CASSNDIGRWNAEAFF

clone size: -
V gene: TRBV5-1
J gene: TRBJ2-3
D gene: -
CDR3 DNA: TGCGCCAGCAGCTTGTCCGGTCCCAGGGATAGCACAGATACGCAGTATTTT
CDR3 protein: CASSLSGPRDSTDTQYF

clone size: once
V gene: TRBV11-3
J gene: TRBJ2-5
D gene: -
CDR3 DNA: TGTGCCAGCAGCTTAGGGACAGAAGAGACCCAGTACTTC
CDR3 protein: CASSLGTEETQYF

clone size: -
V gene: TRBV6-5
J gene: TRBJ1-3
D gene: -
CDR3 DNA: TGTGCCAGCGCCACCCGGGGGGTTTCTGGAAACACCATATATTTT
CDR3 protein: CASATRGVSGNTIYF

clone size: -
V gene: TRBV30
J gene: TRBJ1-2
D gene: -
CDR3 DNA: TGTGCCTGGAAAGCGTCGGGGAGGGGTAGCTTTGGCTACACCTTC
CDR3 protein: CAWKASGRGSFGYTF

clone size: -
V gene: TRBV29-1
J gene: TRBJ2-5
D gene: -
CDR3 DNA: TGCAGCGTTAACGGACAGCAAGAGACCCAGTACTTC
CDR3 protein: CSVNGQQETQYF

clone size: few
V gene: TRBV6-1
J gene: TRBJ1-2
D gene: -
CDR3 DNA: TGTGCCAGCAGTGAACCGGGTCTTCGGCTAGAATATGGCTACACCTTC
CDR3 protein: CASSEPGLRLEYGYTF

clone size: -
V gene: TRBV19
J gene: TRBJ1-5
D gene: -
CDR3 DNA: TGTGCCAGTAGTGAGGCAGGGAAGGTCAATCAGCCCCAGCATTTT
CDR3 protein: CASSEAGKVNQPQHF

clone size: -
V gene: TRBV3-1/TRBV3-2
J gene: TRBJ1-4
D gene: -
CDR3 DNA: TGTGCCAGCAGCCAAGATTCGGGGGCGACGATCGAGAAACTGTTTTTT
CDR3 protein: CASSQDSGATIEKLFF

clone size: -
V gene: TRBV30
J gene: TRBJ2-7
D gene: TRBD1
CDR3 DNA: TGTGCCTGGAACCCCAGGACAGGGAGTTACGAGCAGTACTTC
CDR3 protein: CAWNPRTGSYEQYF

clone size: -
V gene: TRBV7-2
J gene: TRBJ2-7
D gene: -
CDR3 DNA: TGTGCCAGCAGCTTTGAGGGGCAGGGACTCTCCTACGAGCAGTACTTC
CDR3 protein: CASSFEGQGLSYEQYF

clone size: -
V gene: TRBV6-1
J gene: TRBJ1-1
D gene: TRBD1
CDR3 DNA: TGTGCCAGCAGTGAGGGACTCACCAGGGGGTTTGGCACTGAAGCTTTCTTT
CDR3 protein: CASSEGLTRGFGTEAFF

clone size: -
V gene: TRBV30
J gene: TRBJ2-1
D gene: -
CDR3 DNA: TGTGCCTGGAGTGACTGGGGGGACAATGAGCAGTTCTTC
CDR3 protein: CAWSDWGDNEQFF

clone size: -
V gene: TRBV7-9
J gene: TRBJ1-2
D gene: TRBD1
CDR3 DNA: TGTGCCAGCAGCACAGGACAGGGGCATGGCTACACCTTC
CDR3 protein: CASSTGQGHGYTF

clone size: -
V gene: TRBV12-3/TRBV12-4
J gene: TRBJ2-2
D gene: -
CDR3 DNA: TGTGCCAGCAACTCAAGAGCCGGGGAGCTGTTTTTT
CDR3 protein: CASNSRAGELFF

clone size: -
V gene: TRBV7-9
J gene: TRBJ1-4
D gene: -
CDR3 DNA: TGTGCCAGCAGCCTCCGACAAGCTGAAAAACTGTTTTTT
CDR3 protein: CASSLRQAEKLFF

clone size: -
V gene: TRBV9
J gene: TRBJ2-3
D gene: -
CDR3 DNA: TGTGCCAGCAGCGACCCGTCCTCAACAGATACGCAGTATTTT
CDR3 protein: CASSDPSSTDTQYF

clone size: -
V gene: TRBV5-1
J gene: TRBJ2-7
D gene: -
CDR3 DNA: TGCGCCAGCAGCTTGACGGCGGAGAGCTCCTACGAGCAGTACTTC
CDR3 protein: CASSLTAESSYEQYF

clone size: -
V gene: TRBV7-9
J gene: TRBJ1-3
D gene: -
CDR3 DNA: TGTGCCAGCAGCCCCCCAGACGGGTTGACGTCTGGAAACACCATATATTTT
CDR3 protein: CASSPPDGLTSGNTIYF

clone size: -
V gene: TRBV27
J gene: TRBJ2-7
D gene: -
CDR3 DNA: TGTGCCAGCCGTCCTAGCGTCCTGCTCTCCTACGAGCAGTACTTC
CDR3 protein: CASRPSVLLSYEQYF

clone size: -
V gene: TRBV18
J gene: TRBJ1-5
D gene: -
CDR3 DNA: TGTGCCAGCTCACCACTGGGACCGAACAATCAGCCCCAGCATTTT
CDR3 protein: CASSPLGPNNQPQHF

clone size: few
V gene: TRBV5-1
J gene: TRBJ1-6
D gene: TRBD1
CDR3 DNA: TGCGCCAGCATGGACGAGGGGGCGCGGAGTTCACCCCTCCACTTT
CDR3 protein: CASMDEGARSSPLHF

clone size: -
V gene: TRBV21-1
J gene: TRBJ2-2
D gene: -
CDR3 DNA: TGTGCCAGCAGCAAAGGACAGGGGGCTTACACCGGGGAGCTGTTTTTT
CDR3 protein: CASSKGQGAYTGELFF

clone size: -
V gene: TRBV7-2
J gene: TRBJ2-5
D gene: TRBD2
CDR3 DNA: TGTGCCAGCAGCTTAGGGAGGGGCGGGAGTCGGGAGACCCAGTACTTC
CDR3 protein: CASSLGRGGSRETQYF

clone size: -
V gene: TRBV5-1
J gene: TRBJ2-1
D gene: TRBD2
CDR3 DNA: TGCGCCAGCAGCAAGGGGACTAGCGGGTTGAATGAGCAGTTCTTC
CDR3 protein: CASSKGTSGLNEQFF

clone size: -
V gene: TRBV27
J gene: TRBJ2-7
D gene: -
CDR3 DNA: TGTGCCAGCATCATAGTGGGGCCCCACGAGCAGTACTTC
CDR3 protein: CASIIVGPHEQYF

clone size: -
V gene: TRBV28
J gene: TRBJ2-5
D gene: TRBD2
CDR3 DNA: TGTGCCAGCAGTTTGACTAGCGGGGGCCAAGAGACCCAGTACTTC
CDR3 protein: CASSLTSGGQETQYF

clone size: -
V gene: TRBV3-1/TRBV3-2
J gene: TRBJ2-5
D gene: -
CDR3 DNA: TGTGCCAGCAGCAGCGACGGGGAAGAGACCCAGTACTTC
CDR3 protein: CASSSDGEETQYF

clone size: -
V gene: TRBV28
J gene: TRBJ2-5
D gene: -
CDR3 DNA: TGTGCCAGCAGTTTCGGAGGGGCTGAGACCCAGTACTTC
CDR3 protein: CASSFGGAETQYF

clone size: few
V gene: TRBV7-9
J gene: TRBJ2-4
D gene: TRBD2
CDR3 DNA: TGTGCCAGCAGCTTGCTAGCGGACCTAGCCAAAAACATTCAGTACTTC
CDR3 protein: CASSLLADLAKNIQYF

clone size: -
V gene: TRBV18
J gene: TRBJ2-5
D gene: TRBD1
CDR3 DNA: TGTGCCAGCTCACTGGGACAGGGTGGAGAGACCCAGTACTTC
CDR3 protein: CASSLGQGGETQYF